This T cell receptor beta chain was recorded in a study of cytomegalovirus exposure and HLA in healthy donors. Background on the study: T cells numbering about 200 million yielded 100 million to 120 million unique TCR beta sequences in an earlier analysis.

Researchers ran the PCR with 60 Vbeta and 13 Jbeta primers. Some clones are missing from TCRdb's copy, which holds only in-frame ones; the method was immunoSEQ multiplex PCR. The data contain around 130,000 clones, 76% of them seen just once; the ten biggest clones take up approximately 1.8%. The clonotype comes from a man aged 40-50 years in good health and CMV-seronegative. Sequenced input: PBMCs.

The CDR3 DNA sequence: TGTGCCAGCAGTAACCAGGCCCCTATCATGAACACTGAAGCTTTCTTT. This encodes CASSNQAPIMNTEAFF. This chain joins TRBV27 and TRBJ1-1; no clear D gene. V lost 5 bases and J lost 0, with 16 bases in between. Germline V gene sequence: CDR1 MNHEY, CDR2 SMNVEV (reference sequence). The CDR3 consists of 16 residues.